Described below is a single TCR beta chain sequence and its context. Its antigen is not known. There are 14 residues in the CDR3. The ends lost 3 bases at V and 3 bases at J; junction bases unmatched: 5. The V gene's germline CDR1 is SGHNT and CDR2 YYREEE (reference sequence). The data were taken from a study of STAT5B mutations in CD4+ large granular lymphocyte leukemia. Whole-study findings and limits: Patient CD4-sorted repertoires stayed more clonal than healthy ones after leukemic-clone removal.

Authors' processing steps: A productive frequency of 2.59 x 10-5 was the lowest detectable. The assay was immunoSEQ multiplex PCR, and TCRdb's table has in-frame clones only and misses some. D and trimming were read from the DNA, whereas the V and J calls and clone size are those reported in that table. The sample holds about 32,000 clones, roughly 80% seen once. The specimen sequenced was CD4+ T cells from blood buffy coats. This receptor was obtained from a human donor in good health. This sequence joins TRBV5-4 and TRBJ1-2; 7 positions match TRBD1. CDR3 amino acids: CASSSHTGDYGYTF. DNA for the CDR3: TGTGCCAGCAGCTCACACACAGGGGACTATGGCTACACCTTC.